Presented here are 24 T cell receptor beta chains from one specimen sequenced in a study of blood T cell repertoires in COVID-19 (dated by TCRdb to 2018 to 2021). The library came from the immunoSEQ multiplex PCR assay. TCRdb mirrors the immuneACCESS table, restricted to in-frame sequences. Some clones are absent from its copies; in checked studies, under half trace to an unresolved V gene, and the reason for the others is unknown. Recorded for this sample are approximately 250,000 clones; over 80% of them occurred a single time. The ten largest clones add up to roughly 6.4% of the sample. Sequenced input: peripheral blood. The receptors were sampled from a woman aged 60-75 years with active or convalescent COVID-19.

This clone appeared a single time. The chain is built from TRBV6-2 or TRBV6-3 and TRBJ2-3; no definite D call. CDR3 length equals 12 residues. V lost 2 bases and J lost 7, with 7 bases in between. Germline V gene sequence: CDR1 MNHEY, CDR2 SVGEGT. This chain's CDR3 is CASSYVSYTQYF. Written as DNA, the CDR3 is TGTGCCAGCAGTTACGTGTCTTATACGCAGTATTTT.

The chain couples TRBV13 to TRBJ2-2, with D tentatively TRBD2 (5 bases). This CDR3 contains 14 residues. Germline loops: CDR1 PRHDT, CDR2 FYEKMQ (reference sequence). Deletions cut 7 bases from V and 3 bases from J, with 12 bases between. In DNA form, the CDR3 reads TGTGCCAGCATAGGCAGGAGGTACACCGGGGAGCTGTTTTTT. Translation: CASIGRRYTGELFF.

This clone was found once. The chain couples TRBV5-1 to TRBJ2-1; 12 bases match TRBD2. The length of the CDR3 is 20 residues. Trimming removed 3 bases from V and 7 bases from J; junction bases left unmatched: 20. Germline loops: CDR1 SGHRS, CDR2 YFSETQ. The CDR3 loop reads CASSWGLTSGSPSPFNEQFF. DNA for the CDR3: TGCGCCAGCAGCTGGGGGCTGACTAGCGGGAGTCCGTCCCCGTTTAATGAGCAGTTCTTC. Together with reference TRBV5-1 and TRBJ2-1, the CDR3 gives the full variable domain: KAGVTQTPRYLIKTRGQQVTLSCSPISGHRSVSWYQQTPGQGLQFLFEYFSETQRNKGNFPGRFSGRQFSNSRSEMNVSTLELGDSALYLCASSWGLTSGSPSPFNEQFFGPGTRLTVL.

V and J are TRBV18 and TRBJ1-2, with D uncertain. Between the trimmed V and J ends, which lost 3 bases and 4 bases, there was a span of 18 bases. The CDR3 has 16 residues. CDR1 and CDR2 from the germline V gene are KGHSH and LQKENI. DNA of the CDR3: TGTGCCAGCTCACCCAGCCGCGGGGAAATCGTCTATGGCTACACCTTC. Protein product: CASSPSRGEIVYGYTF.

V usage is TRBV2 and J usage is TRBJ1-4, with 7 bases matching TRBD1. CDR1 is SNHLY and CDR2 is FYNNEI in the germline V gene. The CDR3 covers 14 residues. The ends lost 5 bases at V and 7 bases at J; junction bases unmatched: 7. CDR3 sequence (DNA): TGTGCCAGCAGTTACCGGGACAGAGGTGAAAAACTGTTTTTT. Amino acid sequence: CASSYRDRGEKLFF.

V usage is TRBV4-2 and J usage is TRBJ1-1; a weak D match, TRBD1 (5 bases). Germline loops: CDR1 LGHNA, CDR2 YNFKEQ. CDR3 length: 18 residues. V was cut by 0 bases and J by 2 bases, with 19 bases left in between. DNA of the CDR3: TGTGCCAGCAGCCAAGACAGGGACTTAGGATGGGCCAACACTGAAGCTTTCTTT. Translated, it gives CASSQDRDLGWANTEAFF.

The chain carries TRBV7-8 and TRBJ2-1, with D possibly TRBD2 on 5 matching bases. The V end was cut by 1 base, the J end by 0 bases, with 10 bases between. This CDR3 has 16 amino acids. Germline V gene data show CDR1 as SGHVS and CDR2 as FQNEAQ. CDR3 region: CASSLVNGDSYNEQFF. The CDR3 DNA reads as TGTGCCAGCAGCTTAGTAAACGGGGACTCCTACAATGAGCAGTTCTTC.

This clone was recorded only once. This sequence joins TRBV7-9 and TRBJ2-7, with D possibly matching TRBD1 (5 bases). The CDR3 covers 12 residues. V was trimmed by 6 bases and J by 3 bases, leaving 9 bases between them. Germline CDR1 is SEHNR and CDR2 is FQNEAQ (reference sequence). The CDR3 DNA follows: TGTGCCAGCAGACAAGACAGCTACGAGCAGTACTTC. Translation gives CASRQDSYEQYF.

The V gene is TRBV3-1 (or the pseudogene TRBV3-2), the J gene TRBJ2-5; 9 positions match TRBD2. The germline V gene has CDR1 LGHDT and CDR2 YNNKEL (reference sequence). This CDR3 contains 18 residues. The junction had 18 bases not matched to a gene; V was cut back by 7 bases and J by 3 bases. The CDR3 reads CASNLLEGSSGGKETQYF. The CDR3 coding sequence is TGTGCCAGCAACCTCCTAGAGGGGAGTAGCGGGGGAAAAGAGACCCAGTACTTC.

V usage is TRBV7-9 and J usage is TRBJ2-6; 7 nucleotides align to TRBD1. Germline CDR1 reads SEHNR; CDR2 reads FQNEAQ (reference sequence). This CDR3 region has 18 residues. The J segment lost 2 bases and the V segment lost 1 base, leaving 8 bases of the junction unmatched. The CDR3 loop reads CASSLGPDREPGANVLTF. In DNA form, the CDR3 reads TGTGCCAGCAGCTTAGGGCCCGACAGGGAACCTGGGGCCAACGTCCTGACTTTC.

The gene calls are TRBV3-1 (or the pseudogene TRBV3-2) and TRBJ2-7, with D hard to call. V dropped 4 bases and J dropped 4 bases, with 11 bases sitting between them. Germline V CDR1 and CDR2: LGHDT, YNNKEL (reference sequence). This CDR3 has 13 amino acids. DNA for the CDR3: TGTGCCAGCAGCCGTTCAGGATATTACGAGCAGTACGTC. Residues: CASSRSGYYEQYV.

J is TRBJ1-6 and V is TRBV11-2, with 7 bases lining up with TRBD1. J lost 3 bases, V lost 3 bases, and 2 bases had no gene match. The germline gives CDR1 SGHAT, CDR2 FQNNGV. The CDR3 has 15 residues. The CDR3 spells CASSLSGGYNSPLHF. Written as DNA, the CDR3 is TGTGCCAGCAGCTTGTCAGGGGGCTATAATTCACCCCTCCACTTT.

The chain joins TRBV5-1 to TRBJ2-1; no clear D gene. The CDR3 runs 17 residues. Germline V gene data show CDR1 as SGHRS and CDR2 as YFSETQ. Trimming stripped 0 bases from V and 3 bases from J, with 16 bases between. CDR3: CASSLGSVAAIYNEQFF. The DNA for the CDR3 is TGCGCCAGCAGCTTGGGGTCGGTTGCGGCTATCTACAATGAGCAGTTCTTC.

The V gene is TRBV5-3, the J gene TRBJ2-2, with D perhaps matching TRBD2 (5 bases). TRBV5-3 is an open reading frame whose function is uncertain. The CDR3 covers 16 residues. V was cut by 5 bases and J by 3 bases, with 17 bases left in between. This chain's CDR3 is CARRGAPGMHTGELFF. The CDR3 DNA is TGTGCCAGAAGAGGAGCCCCCGGGATGCACACCGGGGAGCTGTTTTTT.

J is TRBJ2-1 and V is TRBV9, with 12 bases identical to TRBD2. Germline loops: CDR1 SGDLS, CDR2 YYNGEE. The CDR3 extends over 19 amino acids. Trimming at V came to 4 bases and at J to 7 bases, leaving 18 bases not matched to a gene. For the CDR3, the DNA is TGTGCCAGCAGCCCCACCCCGGCTAGCGGGAGGGCTCAGGGGAATGAGCAGTTCTTC. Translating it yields CASSPTPASGRAQGNEQFF.

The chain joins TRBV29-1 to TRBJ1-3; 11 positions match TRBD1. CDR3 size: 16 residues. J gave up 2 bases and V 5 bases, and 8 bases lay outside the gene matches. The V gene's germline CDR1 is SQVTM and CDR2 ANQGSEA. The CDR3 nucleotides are TGCAGCGTTCAAGGGGGGACAGGGGGACCTGGAAACACCATATATTTT. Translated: CSVQGGTGGPGNTIYF.

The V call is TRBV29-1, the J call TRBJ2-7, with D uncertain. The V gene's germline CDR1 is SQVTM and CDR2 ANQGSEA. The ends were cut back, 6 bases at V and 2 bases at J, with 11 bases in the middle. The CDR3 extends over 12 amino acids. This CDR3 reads CSVSSTPYEQYV. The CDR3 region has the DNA TGCAGCGTGTCCTCGACACCCTACGAGCAGTACGTC.

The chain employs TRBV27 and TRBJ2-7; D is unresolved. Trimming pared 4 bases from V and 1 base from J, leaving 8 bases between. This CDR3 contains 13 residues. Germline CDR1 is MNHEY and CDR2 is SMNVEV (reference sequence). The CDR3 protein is CASSSLGSYEQYV. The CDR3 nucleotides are TGTGCCAGCAGTTCCCTAGGTTCCTACGAGCAGTACGTC.

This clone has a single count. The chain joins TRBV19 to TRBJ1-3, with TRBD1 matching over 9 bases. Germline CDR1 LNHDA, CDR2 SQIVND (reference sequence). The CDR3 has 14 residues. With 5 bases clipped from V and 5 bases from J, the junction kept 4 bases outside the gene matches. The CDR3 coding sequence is TGTGCCAGTAGTCCGGACAGGGGACGAAACACCATATATTTT. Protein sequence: CASSPDRGRNTIYF.

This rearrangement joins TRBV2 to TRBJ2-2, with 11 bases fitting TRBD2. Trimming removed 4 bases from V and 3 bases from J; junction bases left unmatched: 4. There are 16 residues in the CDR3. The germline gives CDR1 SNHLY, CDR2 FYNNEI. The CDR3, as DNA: TGTGCCAGCAGTGTGACTAGCGGGGTTTACACCGGGGAGCTGTTTTTT. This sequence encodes CASSVTSGVYTGELFF.

CDR3 in amino acids: CASSELAGEINEQFF. CDR3 nucleotide sequence: TGTGCCAGCTCAGAACTAGCGGGAGAGATAAATGAGCAGTTCTTC. The chain has TRBV18 and TRBJ2-1; 11 bases are shared with TRBD2. The V gene's germline CDR1 is KGHSH and CDR2 LQKENI. The ends lost 5 bases at V and 7 bases at J; junction bases unmatched: 7. The CDR3 runs to 15 residues. Looking up the rest from reference TRBV18 and TRBJ2-1 gives the full variable domain: NAGVMQNPRHLVRRRGQEARLRCSPMKGHSHVYWYRQLPEEGLKFMVYLQKENIIDESGMPKERFSAEFPKEGPSILRIQQVVRGDSAAYFCASSELAGEINEQFFGPGTRLTVL.

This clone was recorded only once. The CDR3 nucleotides are TGCGCCAGCAGCTATGACAGTGTCAATCAGCCCCAGCATTTT. Its protein is CASSYDSVNQPQHF. V gene TRBV5-1 combines with J gene TRBJ1-5; weak D call: TRBD1 (5 bases). Trimming removed 3 bases from V and 3 bases from J, with 10 bases in between. The CDR3 spans 14 residues. CDR1 SGHRS and CDR2 YFSETQ come from the germline V gene.

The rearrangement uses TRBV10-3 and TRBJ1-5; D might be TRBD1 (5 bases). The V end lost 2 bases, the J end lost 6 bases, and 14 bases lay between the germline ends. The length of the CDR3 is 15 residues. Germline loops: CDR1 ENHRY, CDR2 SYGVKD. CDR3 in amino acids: CAISEGSGEGQPQHF. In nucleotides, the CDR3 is TGTGCCATCAGTGAGGGGTCGGGGGAAGGTCAGCCCCAGCATTTT.

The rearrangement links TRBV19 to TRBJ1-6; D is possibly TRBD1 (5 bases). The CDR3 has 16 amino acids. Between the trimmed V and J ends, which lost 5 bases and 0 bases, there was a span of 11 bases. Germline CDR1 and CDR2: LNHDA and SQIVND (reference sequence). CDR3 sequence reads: CASSPPGDSYNSPLHF. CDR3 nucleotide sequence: TGTGCCAGTAGTCCTCCGGGGGACTCCTATAATTCACCCCTCCACTTT.